This paragraph reports one T cell receptor beta chain. This entry comes from a study of blood T cell repertoires in COVID-19. At the level of the study: Italy, Spain and the United States were the sources of the convalescent and acute COVID-19 samples.

V was cut by 0 bases and J by 5 bases, with 13 bases left in between. The CDR3 loop spans 15 amino acids. In germline, CDR1 is SGHRS, CDR2 YFSETQ. Produced via immunoSEQ multiplex PCR; TCRdb's table is partial and in-frame only. Of some 100,000 clones in the sample, roughly 80% were seen once. This clonotype originated in a man of 80 years or more with active or convalescent COVID-19. What was sequenced was peripheral blood. This chain links TRBV5-1 with TRBJ2-3, with no clear D. In DNA, the CDR3 is TGCGCCAGCAGCTTGGGGTCGCCCAGTGGAGATACGCAGTATTTT. Its translation is CASSLGSPSGDTQYF. Complete variable domain (other parts from reference TRBV5-1 and TRBJ2-3): KAGVTQTPRYLIKTRGQQVTLSCSPISGHRSVSWYQQTPGQGLQFLFEYFSETQRNKGNFPGRFSGRQFSNSRSEMNVSTLELGDSALYLCASSLGSPSGDTQYFGPGTRLTVL.